A single sample gave rise to the 16 T cell receptor beta chains below, sequenced in a study of blood T cells in healthy people across ages (dated by TCRdb to the mid-2010s). The library came from 5' RACE. Sequencing took place on an Illumina HiSeq 2500. A second PCR of about 6 to 11 cycles was performed with a sample-barcoded 5' primer and a J-beta primer mix. Clones were called with MiXCR by TCRdb after fastp trimmed the public reads at Q25, and only in-frame beta chains were retained. Each CDR3 protein gets just one entry, which takes the most common genes and DNA from the rows behind it. The table for this sample lists some 700,000 distinct CDR3 sequences; roughly two fifths of them were counted only once. The ten largest clones add up to 20% to 25% of the sample. Sample: blood. The receptors derive from a woman between 55 and 75 years old in good health.

V usage is TRBV6-6 and J usage is TRBJ2-3; the match to TRBD2 covers 11 bases. With V trimmed by 3 bases and J by 3 bases, 8 bases remained unmatched. This CDR3 spans 17 amino acids. In germline, CDR1 is MNHNY, CDR2 SVGAGI (reference sequence). The CDR3 is CASSYTSGGRGTDTQYF. The CDR3 DNA follows: TGTGCCAGCAGTTATACTAGCGGGGGACGCGGGACAGATACGCAGTATTTT.

The genes are TRBV11-3 and TRBJ2-1, with 8 nucleotides matching TRBD2. The germline V gene has CDR1 SGHNT and CDR2 YENEEA. The CDR3 has 15 amino acids. V was pared by 0 bases and J by 6 bases, with 4 bases of the junction left unmatched. The DNA for the CDR3 is TGTGCCAGCAGCTTAGAGAGCGGGGGTACCAATGAGCAGTTCTTC. Translation: CASSLESGGTNEQFF.

This clonotype was seen once. The chain employs TRBV6-2 or TRBV6-3 and TRBJ2-3; D may be TRBD1 (5 bases). Trimming stripped 0 bases from V and 3 bases from J, with 13 bases between. This CDR3 has 16 amino acids. Germline V gives CDR1 MNHEY, CDR2 SVGEGT. CDR3 region: CASSYSFRERTDTQYF. In DNA, the CDR3 is TGTGCCAGCAGTTACTCCTTCAGGGAAAGGACAGATACGCAGTATTTT.

In its sample, this clonotype was seen a few times. The V call is TRBV3-1, the J call TRBJ1-1; D is undetermined. The CDR3 length is 13 residues. Deletions cut 1 base from V and 10 bases from J, with 13 bases between. Germline CDR1 LGHDT, CDR2 YNNKEL (reference sequence). CDR3 DNA sequence: TGTGCCAGCAGCCAAGGATCAGAGTGTCGAGCTTTCTTT. Residues: CASSQGSECRAFF. Supplemented by reference TRBV3-1 and TRBJ1-1, the full variable domain reads DTAVSQTPKYLVTQMGNDKSIKCEQNLGHDTMYWYKQDSKKFLKIMFSYNNKELIINETVPNRFSPKSPDKAHLNLHINSLELGDSAVYFCASSQGSECRAFFGQGTRLTVV.

This chain joins TRBV12-3 or TRBV12-4 and TRBJ1-2; D perhaps matches TRBD1 (6 bases). This CDR3 is 17 amino acids long. V was pared by 5 bases and J by 8 bases, with 27 bases between. CDR3 loop: CASSITALGTHYSGYTF. In DNA form, the CDR3 reads TGTGCCAGCAGTATTACCGCTCTTGGGACACACTATTCAGGCTACACCTTC.

This chain links TRBV27 with TRBJ1-2; 7 bases align to TRBD1. Germline trimming cut 8 bases from V and 6 bases from J; bases unmatched to any gene: 12. Germline V gene lookup returns CDR1 MNHEY and CDR2 SMNVEV (reference sequence). The CDR3 extends over 14 amino acids. The CDR3 protein is CASGIRQGRHGYTF. CDR3 bases: TGTGCCAGCGGAATACGACAGGGACGGCATGGCTACACCTTC.

V gene TRBV7-2 combines with J gene TRBJ2-1, with D uncertain. Trimming took off 5 bases at V and 5 bases at J, with 13 bases between the two ends. The CDR3 is 14 amino acids. The germline CDR1 and CDR2 sequences are SGHTA and FQGNSA. In DNA form, the CDR3 reads TGTGCCAGCAGCACCGGATCGGAGCACAATGAGCAGTTCTTC. Protein product: CASSTGSEHNEQFF.

The chain uses TRBV5-1 and TRBJ1-6; TRBD1 aligns across 9 bases. CDR1 and CDR2 (germline): SGHRS, YFSETQ. Trimming took 7 bases from V and 6 from J; bases not matched to a gene: 8. This CDR3 spans 15 amino acids. CDR3 nucleotide sequence: TGCGCCAGCCAAACCGGGACAGGGATTAATTCACCCCTCCACTTT. Its protein product is CASQTGTGINSPLHF.

This clonotype was recorded many times. The genes are TRBV7-3 and TRBJ2-5; D may correspond to TRBD1 or TRBD2 (6 bases each). Germline values: CDR1 SGHTA, CDR2 FQGTGA. CDR3 length: 16 residues. V lost 5 bases and J 0 bases, leaving 16 bases between the germline ends. CDR3 nucleotide sequence: TGTGCCAGCAGCCTACAGGGTGGGGGGAACCAAGAGACCCAGTACTTC. Residues: CASSLQGGGNQETQYF.

This clonotype was counted between two and nine times. The genes are TRBV7-2 and TRBJ2-1; a possible D gene is TRBD1 (6 bases). With the DNA end fitting TRBJ2-7 better, the J assignment may be wrong. The CDR3 sequence is 14 residues long. Looked up from germline, CDR1 is SGHTA and CDR2 is FQGNSA. CDR3 region: CASSLGDTYNEQYF. In DNA form, the CDR3 reads TGTGCCAGCAGCTTGGGGGACACCTACAATGAGCAGTACTTC.

In its sample, this clonotype was seen a few times. The rearrangement links TRBV12-5 to TRBJ2-1; 7 bases agree with TRBD1. CDR3 length: 20 amino acids. Germline V lookup: CDR1 LGHNT, CDR2 FRNRAP. With V trimmed by 3 bases and J by 0 bases, 17 bases remained unmatched. CDR3 bases: TGTGCTAGTGGTTTCCCCGAGACAGGGACGGTCCTAAGCTCCTACAATGAGCAGTTCTTC. It yields the protein CASGFPETGTVLSSYNEQFF.

The chain joins TRBV10-3 to TRBJ2-7; D gene uncertain. CDR3 length equals 12 residues. From germline, CDR1 is ENHRY and CDR2 SYGVKD. V lost 6 bases and J lost 1, with 7 bases in between. CDR3 nucleotides: TGTGCCATCAGCAGGACGTCCTACGAGCAGTACTTC. Amino acids: CAISRTSYEQYF.

This clonotype was recorded at least ten times. The CDR3 nucleotides read TGCGCCAGCAGCCCCTACTCGGGGCCCGAAAACATTCAGTACTTC. It encodes CASSPYSGPENIQYF. The V call is TRBV4-3, the J call TRBJ2-4, with D perhaps TRBD1 or TRBD2 (5 bases each). The germline V gene has CDR1 LGHNA and CDR2 YSLEER. The CDR3 loop spans 15 amino acids. The ends were cut back, 4 bases at V and 5 bases at J, with 15 bases in the middle.

The chain employs TRBV5-1 and TRBJ2-3, with D unclear. The germline V gene encodes CDR1 SGHRS and CDR2 YFSETQ. This CDR3 region has 16 residues. V lost 0 bases and J lost 2, with 13 bases in between. CDR3 bases: TGCGCCAGCAGCTTGGTGTCGACAACCCCCACAGATACGCAGTATTTT. It codes for CASSLVSTTPTDTQYF.

This clonotype was counted between two and nine times. This chain connects TRBV19 to TRBJ2-1; possible D gene TRBD2, 6 bases. V was cut by 5 bases and J by 6 bases, with 20 bases left in between. Germline V gene sequence: CDR1 LNHDA, CDR2 SQIVND (reference sequence). There are 16 residues in the CDR3. The CDR3 loop reads CASSGLLALSLNEQFF. CDR3 in DNA: TGTGCCAGTAGTGGATTACTAGCACTCTCCCTCAATGAGCAGTTCTTC.

This chain connects TRBV5-1 to TRBJ2-7, with 7 bases matching TRBD2. V lost 4 bases, J lost 0 bases, and 1 base stayed unmatched. This CDR3 is 13 amino acids long. CDR1 is SGHRS, CDR2 YFSETQ, per germline. The CDR3 here is CASSGTISYEQYF. The CDR3 DNA reads TGCGCCAGCAGCGGGACTATCTCCTACGAGCAGTACTTC.